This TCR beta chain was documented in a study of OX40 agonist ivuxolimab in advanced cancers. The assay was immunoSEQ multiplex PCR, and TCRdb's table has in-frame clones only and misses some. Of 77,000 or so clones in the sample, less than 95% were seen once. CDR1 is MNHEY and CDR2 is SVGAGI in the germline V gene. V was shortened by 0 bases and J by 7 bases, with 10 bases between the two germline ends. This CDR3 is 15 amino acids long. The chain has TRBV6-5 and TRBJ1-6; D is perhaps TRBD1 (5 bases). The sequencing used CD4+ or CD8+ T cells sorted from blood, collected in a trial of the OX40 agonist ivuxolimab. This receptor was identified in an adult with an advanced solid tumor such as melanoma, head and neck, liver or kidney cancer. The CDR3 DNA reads TGTGCCAGCAGTTACTCGCACAGGCCGAATTCACCCCTCCACTTT. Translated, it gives CASSYSHRPNSPLHF.